This TCR beta chain was identified during a study of blood T cells in healthy people across ages. On this clonotype: As yet, its antigen is unknown.

Then a second PCR, running about 7 to 11 cycles, was carried out with a sample-barcoded 5' primer and a J-beta primer mix. Each CDR3 protein gets one entry after TCRdb re-called the 5' RACE reads with MiXCR. This sample carries about 1.1 million distinct CDR3 sequences, around two fifths of them seen once, and the ten largest clones take around 14%. Overall study findings and caveats: Roughly linearly, TCR beta diversity per million T cells fell as age increased.

The length of the CDR3 is 13 residues. Trimming cost V 3 bases and J 6 bases; bases outside gene matches: 4. CDR1 and CDR2 (germline): SGHDT, YYEEEE. V is TRBV5-6 and J is TRBJ2-3; 7 bases line up with TRBD2. The source of this sequence is a man aged 18 to 30 in good health. Sequencing was performed on blood. The CDR3, as DNA: TGTGCCAGCAGCTACGGGGGGTGGGATACGCAGTATTTT. Amino acids: CASSYGGWDTQYF.